The following is a TCR beta chain sequence with its context. No antigen is known for it. Among CD8+ T cells, naive ones were CD45RO-CCR7+CD27+CD95-. The sample is drawn from a study of CXCR3-negative and CXCR3-positive naive CD8 T cells. For the study at large: TRB reads totalled about 135 million, about 1.5 +/- 0.3 million per library. Study conclusions and caveats: Expression of CXCR3 was partially reduced after cryopreservation, and fresh PBMCs were used in most assays. Naive cells positive for CXCR3 carried more hydrophobic TRB CDR3s than CXCR3-negative ones.

Germline V lookup: CDR1 SQVTM, CDR2 ANQGSEA. This CDR3 has 13 residues. UMI-labeled TRB cDNA libraries were prepared by 5' RACE. TCRdb re-called the 5' RACE reads, yielding one record per CDR3 amino acid sequence without DNA. The record lists under 85,000 distinct CDR3 sequences, of which the ten most abundant hold 0.71%. Material for sequencing was naive CXCR3+ CD8+ T cells from blood. As for subset: CD45RO-CCR7+CD27+CD95- naive CD8+ T cells expressing CXCR3 (TNR3+). The chain uses TRBV29-1 and TRBJ2-7; absent DNA, TCRdb's TRBD1 call cannot be checked. This receptor was obtained from a human donor in good health. Some clones in this sample may be carry-over from other donors' samples. The CDR3: CSVGGARTYEQYF.